This is a list of T cell receptor beta chains from one sample in a study of post-analysis software for immune sequencing data. TCRdb re-called the PCR reads through MiXCR, storing one row per CDR3 protein. The sample has hundreds of thousands of distinct CDR3 sequences; around 27% are singletons. Sequencing used blood. The receptor source for this set is a girl aged 10 to 17 with multiple sclerosis. CDR3s include the opening cysteine and the closing phenylalanine or tryptophan. A D gene is named only where the DNA matches it firmly. Rows give clone size only sometimes, using once, few, many, or a class for an expanded clone.

J | V | D | size | length | DNA | CDR3
TRBJ2-1 | TRBV27 | NA | few | 11 | TGTGCCAGCAGTGTGCTAGACGAGCAGTTCTTC | CASSVLDEQFF
TRBJ2-3 | TRBV5-1 | NA | NA | 14 | TGCGCCAGCAGCTTGGCCAAGGCACCCGATACGCAGTATTTT | CASSLAKAPDTQYF
TRBJ1-2 | TRBV20-1 | TRBD1 | few | 14 | TGCAGTGCATCCCGGGACAGCGGCCTCTATGGCTACACCTTC | CSASRDSGLYGYTF
TRBJ2-5 | TRBV27 | NA | few | 17 | TGTGCCAGCAGTCCCCTCACGGGACACTCAAAGGGAGAGACCCAGTACTTC | CASSPLTGHSKGETQYF
TRBJ2-3 | TRBV12-3/TRBV12-4 | TRBD2 | NA | 16 | TGTGCCAGCAGTGCCGGGACTAGCGATCCCACAGATACGCAGTATTTT | CASSAGTSDPTDTQYF
TRBJ1-1 | TRBV15 | TRBD1 | NA | 15 | TGTGCCGCCACCCGACAGGGCCCCCGGGGGACTGAAGCTTTCTTT | CAATRQGPRGTEAFF
TRBJ1-2 | TRBV4-2 | NA | NA | 16 | TGTGCCAGCAGCCAAGGGGTGCGAGGGTCGGGCTATGGCTACACCTTC | CASSQGVRGSGYGYTF
TRBJ2-1 | TRBV7-2 | TRBD1 | NA | 15 | TGTGCCGGCAGCCTAGGTAGGACAGGGTACAATGAGCAGTTCTTC | CAGSLGRTGYNEQFF
TRBJ2-7 | TRBV14 | NA | NA | 15 | TGTGCCAGCAGCCAAGCCCCGGGGAACCCCTACGAGCAGTACTTC | CASSQAPGNPYEQYF
TRBJ1-5 | TRBV28 | TRBD1 | few | 16 | TGTGCCAGCAGTTTCCCTCCTTGGACAGGGAATCAGCCCCAGCATTTT | CASSFPPWTGNQPQHF
TRBJ2-7 | TRBV6-2/TRBV6-3 | TRBD1 | NA | 15 | TGTGCCAGCAGTCCACGGACAGGGAAAACCTACGAGCAGTACTTC | CASSPRTGKTYEQYF
TRBJ2-1 | TRBV27 | NA | few | 12 | TGTGCCAGCAGGGAGCTAGGGGCTGGATGGTTCTTC | CASRELGAGWFF
TRBJ1-1 | TRBV12-3/TRBV12-4 | NA | NA | 13 | TGTGCCAGCAGGGGGGCGGCCAACACTGAAGCTTTCTTT | CASRGAANTEAFF
TRBJ2-4 | TRBV20-1 | TRBD2 | few | 15 | TGCAGTGCTAGAGATCCTAAGACTAGCTCGAACATTCAGTACTTC | CSARDPKTSSNIQYF
TRBJ2-5 | TRBV7-7 | NA | many | 12 | TGTGCCAGCAGCGCTCGAGGGGAGACCCAGTACTTC | CASSARGETQYF
TRBJ1-4 | TRBV10-3 | NA | NA | 13 | TGTGCCATCGGGAGCACAACTAATGAAAAACTGTTTTTT | CAIGSTTNEKLFF
TRBJ1-6 | TRBV4-1 | NA | NA | 12 | TGCGCCAGCAGCCAAGTATTCGGTCCCCTCCACTTT | CASSQVFGPLHF
TRBJ2-1 | TRBV7-2 | TRBD1 | once | 16 | TGTGCCAGCAGCTCGACGCCGGGACAGGCCTACAATGAGCAGTTCTTC | CASSSTPGQAYNEQFF
TRBJ1-2 | TRBV7-9 | NA | NA | 14 | TGTGCCAGCGGATCTCCCGACCGCTACTATGGCTACACCTTC | CASGSPDRYYGYTF
TRBJ1-2 | TRBV13 | TRBD1 | NA | 16 | TGTGCCAGCAGCCCAAGGGGGCCGAGGACTAACTATGGCTACACCTTC | CASSPRGPRTNYGYTF
TRBJ1-5 | TRBV27 | NA | few | 16 | TGTGCCAGCAGTCCCGCGGGGGAGGCTGGCAATCAGCCCCAGCATTTT | CASSPAGEAGNQPQHF
TRBJ1-5 | TRBV6-2/TRBV6-3 | NA | few | 15 | TGTGCCAGCAGTTACGGGGGATTTAGCAATCAGCCCCAGCATTTT | CASSYGGFSNQPQHF
TRBJ2-5 | TRBV5-1 | NA | NA | 16 | TGCGCCAGCAGCGTCGAAGGGGGGAGACCCTTTGAGACCCAGTACTTC | CASSVEGGRPFETQYF
TRBJ2-4 | TRBV29-1 | NA | NA | 11 | TGCAGCGTTGGGCAGAAAAACATTCAGTACTTC | CSVGQKNIQYF